Listed here are 21 T cell receptor beta chains from one sample, sequenced in a study of cytomegalovirus exposure and HLA in healthy donors. TCRdb's table, derived via immunoSEQ multiplex PCR, lists solely in-frame clones and lacks some. Of more than 150,000 clones listed, roughly four fifths are singletons. Sequencing input: PBMCs. The receptors come from a woman younger than 35 in good health and CMV-seropositive.

The V call is TRBV5-4, the J call TRBJ1-2; a possible D gene is TRBD1 (5 bases). V was cut by 6 bases and J by 8 bases, with 14 bases left in between. CDR1 is SGHNT, CDR2 YYREEE, per germline (reference sequence). CDR3 size: 12 residues. DNA for the CDR3: TGTGCCAGCAACGATCCGGGGGAGGGCTACACCTTC. Encoded protein: CASNDPGEGYTF.

The count of this clone is one. The chain employs TRBV18 and TRBJ1-1; D uncertain. The CDR3 contains 15 residues. V was shortened by 2 bases and J by 1 base, with 11 bases between the two germline ends. Germline V gene sequence: CDR1 KGHSH, CDR2 LQKENI. For the CDR3, the DNA is TGTGCCAGCTCACCAATAACAGCTACGAACACTGAAGCTTTCTTT. The encoded protein is CASSPITATNTEAFF.

The chain combines TRBV5-1 with TRBJ2-3; tentatively, D is TRBD2 (6 bases). The V end lost 4 bases, the J end lost 2 bases, and 17 bases lay between the germline ends. Germline assignment: CDR1 SGHRS and CDR2 YFSETQ. The CDR3 contains 16 residues. In DNA form, the CDR3 reads TGCGCCAGCAGCCCCAGTATAACGGGGGACACAGATACGCAGTATTTT. Translated: CASSPSITGDTDTQYF.

This clone turned up a few times. This rearrangement joins TRBV4-2 to TRBJ1-1, with 7 bases that match TRBD1. The germline V gene has CDR1 LGHNA and CDR2 YNFKEQ. Trimming at V came to 2 bases and at J to 4 bases, leaving 4 bases not matched to a gene. CDR3 length: 14 amino acids. The CDR3 nucleotides are TGTGCCAGCAGCCAACAGGGGGTAGTCACTGAAGCTTTCTTT. It is translated as CASSQQGVVTEAFF.

V usage is TRBV20-1 and J usage is TRBJ1-1, with D uncertain. The V gene's germline CDR1 is DFQATT and CDR2 SNEGSKA (reference sequence). The CDR3 contains 11 residues. V lost 2 bases and J lost 2, with 3 bases in between. The CDR3 protein is CSARSNTEAFF. The CDR3 DNA follows: TGCAGTGCTAGATCAAACACTGAAGCTTTCTTT.

J is TRBJ2-7 and V is TRBV12-5; D may be TRBD2 (7 bases). The V gene lost 1 base and the J gene lost 5 bases, with 21 bases spanning the gap. There are 17 residues in the CDR3. In germline, CDR1 is LGHNT, CDR2 FRNRAP. CDR3 DNA sequence: TGTGCTAGTGGTTTGGACGGGGTCGTCCGGGGGGCGCACGAGCAGTACTTC. Translated: CASGLDGVVRGAHEQYF.

This chain joins TRBV15 and TRBJ2-2; D may be TRBD1 (7 bases). V lost 5 bases to trimming and J lost 4 bases, with 23 bases between them. Germline V gives CDR1 LNHNV, CDR2 YYDKDF (reference sequence). This CDR3 comprises 18 residues. CDR3 residues: CATSHGGRGERGTGELFF. The CDR3 nucleotides are TGTGCCACCAGCCACGGTGGCAGGGGGGAACGTGGCACCGGGGAGCTGTTTTTT.

V gene TRBV4-1 combines with J gene TRBJ2-7; D gene unclear. Trimming cost V 0 bases and J 2 bases, with 14 bases left between them. Germline lookup yields CDR1 MGHRA and CDR2 YSYEKL. The CDR3 has 16 amino acids. The chain's CDR3 is CASSQESSHITYEQYF. The CDR3 region has the DNA TGCGCCAGCAGCCAAGAGTCGTCCCACATAACCTACGAGCAGTACTTC.

The chain uses TRBV6-1 and TRBJ2-7; D gene uncertain. The germline gives CDR1 MNHNS, CDR2 SASEGT. With 8 bases removed from V and 4 bases from J, the gap between germline ends came to 15 bases. This CDR3 has 13 residues. The CDR3 loop reads CASAAELVYEQYF. CDR3 nucleotides: TGTGCCAGCGCGGCCGAACTGGTTTACGAGCAGTACTTC.

This clone was observed a handful of times. The genes are TRBV9 and TRBJ2-7; TRBD1 matches at 9 bases. The CDR3 is 14 residues long. The germline V gene encodes CDR1 SGDLS and CDR2 YYNGEE. V was pared by 3 bases and J by 2 bases, with 3 bases of the junction left unmatched. The CDR3 here is CASSATGGPYEQYF. The CDR3 DNA sequence: TGTGCCAGCAGCGCGACAGGGGGGCCCTACGAGCAGTACTTC.

The chain employs TRBV6-6 and TRBJ1-1, with a possible D match to TRBD1 (6 bases). CDR1 is MNHNY, CDR2 SVGAGI, per germline (reference sequence). V was cut by 5 bases and J by 5 bases, with 15 bases left in between. This CDR3 spans 14 amino acids. CDR3 nucleotides: TGTGCCAGCAGTCCGACAGGTTCAAGGACTGAAGCTTTCTTT. It yields the protein CASSPTGSRTEAFF.

About this clone: Within the sample, other DNA sequences also encode this same CDR3. The gene calls are TRBV27 and TRBJ2-2; maybe TRBD2 (6 bases). CDR3 length: 15 amino acids. The V gene's germline CDR1 is MNHEY and CDR2 SMNVEV (reference sequence). Trimming cost V 5 bases and J 2 bases, with 12 bases left between them. Here the CDR3 DNA reads TGTGCCAGCAGTCGCGGACTAAGAAACACCGGGGAGCTGTTTTTT. Amino acids: CASSRGLRNTGELFF.

The table lists this clone with a few counts. V usage is TRBV7-9 and J usage is TRBJ2-7; TRBD1 agrees at 8 bases. The CDR3 is 13 residues long. The V segment lost 5 bases and the J segment 3 bases; nucleotides outside the gene matches: 3. Germline lookup yields CDR1 SEHNR and CDR2 FQNEAQ (reference sequence). CDR3 loop: CASSETGGYEQYF. DNA for the CDR3: TGTGCCAGCAGCGAAACAGGGGGCTACGAGCAGTACTTC. Using reference TRBV7-9 and TRBJ2-7 for the parts outside the CDR3, the full variable domain is DTGVSQNPRHKITKRGQNVTFRCDPISEHNRLYWYRQTLGQGPEFLTYFQNEAQLEKSRLLSDRFSAERPKGSFSTLEIQRTEQGDSAMYLCASSETGGYEQYFGPGTRLTVT.

In this sample, this clone turned up once. The V gene is TRBV11-1, the J gene TRBJ2-5; D remains ambiguous. Germline CDR1 and CDR2: SGHAT and FQDESV (reference sequence). CDR3 length: 16 residues. The germline V and J ends were trimmed by 5 bases and 5 bases, with 21 bases remaining between them. The CDR3 DNA reads as TGTGCCAGCAGCCAAGCCCCCCGAGGTCCCGGGGAGACCCAGTACTTC. Translation gives CASSQAPRGPGETQYF.

The rearrangement links TRBV27 to TRBJ2-7; TRBD2 is a possible D gene (6 bases). V lost 8 bases to trimming and J lost 6 bases, with 23 bases between them. The CDR3 has 15 amino acids. In germline, CDR1 is MNHEY, CDR2 SMNVEV (reference sequence). This CDR3 reads CASFGLAGRSGEQYF. The CDR3 coding sequence is TGTGCCAGCTTTGGACTCGCGGGGCGTTCGGGCGAGCAGTACTTC.

The rearrangement links TRBV10-3 to TRBJ1-3; TRBD1 is a possible D gene (6 bases). The CDR3 is 17 residues long. The V end was cut by 1 base, the J end by 0 bases, with 13 bases between. CDR1 and CDR2 from the germline V gene are ENHRY and SYGVKD. CDR3: CAISEYPGHLSGNTIYF. CDR3 in DNA: TGTGCCATCAGTGAGTATCCGGGACACCTCTCTGGAAACACCATATATTTT.

The chain couples TRBV2 to TRBJ2-3, with a weak D call TRBD2 (5 bases). The germline CDR1 and CDR2 sequences are SNHLY and FYNNEI. V was cut by 6 bases and J by 6 bases, with 13 bases left in between. The CDR3 has 13 residues. The CDR3 sequence: CASRDWPTDTQYF. The CDR3 DNA reads as TGTGCCAGCAGGGACTGGCCCACGGATACGCAGTATTTT.

This clone has just one count. The chain links TRBV6-1 to TRBJ2-1, with TRBD2 identical over 13 bases. CDR1 and CDR2 (germline): MNHNS, SASEGT. V trimming: 11 bases; J trimming: 4 bases; junction bases outside the gene matches: 8. This CDR3 contains 15 residues. CDR3 nucleotides: TGTGCCGGTCGACTAGCGGGGGGCGTATACAATGAGCAGTTCTTC. Its translation: CAGRLAGGVYNEQFF.

This clone was recorded once. The chain joins TRBV7-9 to TRBJ2-1; 8 bases agree with TRBD1. Germline CDR1 and CDR2: SEHNR and FQNEAQ (reference sequence). The V segment lost 8 bases and the J segment 6 bases; nucleotides outside the gene matches: 18. The CDR3 runs 17 residues. The CDR3 nucleotides read TGTGCCAGCTCCCCCCAGGGAAGACAGGGGATTCGCAATGAGCAGTTCTTC. Its translation: CASSPQGRQGIRNEQFF.

This chain links TRBV2 with TRBJ2-5, with D tentatively TRBD1 (6 bases). Trimming left V 7 bases short and J 3 bases short, with 9 bases between. The germline CDR1 and CDR2 sequences are SNHLY and FYNNEI. The CDR3 covers 12 residues. CDR3 in amino acids: CASTRDKETQYF. The CDR3 DNA reads as TGTGCCAGCACCCGGGACAAAGAGACCCAGTACTTC.

This clone was seen a few times. V usage is TRBV6-1 and J usage is TRBJ1-2; 7 nucleotides align to TRBD1. Germline CDR1 and CDR2: MNHNS and SASEGT. The trim removed 4 bases at V and 8 bases at J, leaving 16 bases unmatched. The CDR3 contains 16 residues. The chain's CDR3 is CASSAETGTVNRGYTF. The CDR3 region has the DNA TGTGCCAGCAGTGCGGAAACCGGGACAGTCAATAGGGGCTACACCTTC.